This TCR beta chain was identified in a study of metastatic and nonmetastatic thyroid tumors. Study in general: Comparison of repertoires was carried out across blood and tumor or nodule tissue from malignant and benign thyroid patients.

The CDR3 runs to 15 residues. Germline lookup yields CDR1 DFQATT and CDR2 SNEGSKA (reference sequence). MiXCR re-clonotyped the PCR reads for TCRdb. In the table there are about 27,000 clones, about 15% of which are singletons. No patient received treatment before thyroid surgery. A word on this clone: Its target is unknown. Sequence at one end of the junction differs from germline and may be a read error.

Study findings and constraints: Relative to benign nodules, malignant thyroid tumors were reportedly characterized by significantly elevated TCR beta diversity in blood and tumor.

The chain links TRBV20-1 to TRBJ2-1, with TRBD2 matching 10 bases. This TCR was recovered from a male donor with papillary thyroid cancer or a benign thyroid nodule (not recorded which). Some clones in this sample may be carry-over from other donors' samples. The material sequenced was blood. CDR3 protein: CSAYSGRFLYNDQFF. The CDR3 region has the DNA TGCAGTGCCTATAGCGGGAGGTTTTTGTACAATGATCAGTTCTTC.